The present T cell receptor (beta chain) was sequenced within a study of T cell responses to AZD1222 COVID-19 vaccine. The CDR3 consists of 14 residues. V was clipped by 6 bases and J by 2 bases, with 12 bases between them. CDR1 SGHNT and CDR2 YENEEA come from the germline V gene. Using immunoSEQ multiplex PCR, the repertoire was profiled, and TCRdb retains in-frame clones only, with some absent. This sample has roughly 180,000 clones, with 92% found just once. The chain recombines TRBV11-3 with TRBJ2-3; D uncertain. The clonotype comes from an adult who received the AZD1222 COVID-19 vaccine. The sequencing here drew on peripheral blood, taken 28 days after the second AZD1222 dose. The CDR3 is CASSRERITDTQYF. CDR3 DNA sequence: TGTGCCAGCAGTAGGGAACGGATCACAGATACGCAGTATTTT.